The rows below give T cell receptor beta chains drawn from one sample of a study of shared clonotypes between healthy human individuals. Clones were read by immunoSEQ multiplex PCR, and TCRdb kept only the in-frame ones, dropping some. This table has approximately 500,000 clones, about 96% appearing once. The specimen was naive CD4+ T cells sorted from blood. The source is a woman aged 25-40 years in good health. Both conserved end residues are part of each CDR3. Fields, in order: clone size, J gene, V gene, CDR3 protein. The listing skips clone size in some rows; elsewhere it reads once, few, many or a size class.

abundance: .; j_gene: TRBJ2-6; v_gene: TRBV5-1; CDR3aa: CASSLDPSGANVLTF
abundance: .; j_gene: TRBJ2-1; v_gene: TRBV19; CDR3aa: CASSTGTSGYSYNEQFF
abundance: .; j_gene: TRBJ2-3; v_gene: TRBV7-9; CDR3aa: CASSYRTSRAEDTQYF
abundance: .; j_gene: TRBJ2-5; v_gene: TRBV6-1; CDR3aa: CASGGKIETQYF
abundance: .; j_gene: TRBJ2-7; v_gene: TRBV14; CDR3aa: CASSQDLRLHYEQYF
abundance: .; j_gene: TRBJ2-1; v_gene: TRBV28; CDR3aa: CASSRDLGNEQFF
abundance: .; j_gene: TRBJ1-2; v_gene: TRBV9; CDR3aa: CASSVDVRGTNYGYIF
abundance: .; j_gene: TRBJ1-4; v_gene: TRBV11-2; CDR3aa: CASTPPGQLFF
abundance: once; j_gene: TRBJ2-7; v_gene: TRBV11-1; CDR3aa: CASSLGGRDEQYF
abundance: .; j_gene: TRBJ2-6; v_gene: TRBV28; CDR3aa: CASSLGRVMSGANVLTF
abundance: .; j_gene: TRBJ1-4; v_gene: TRBV18; CDR3aa: CASSGQTNEKLFF
abundance: .; j_gene: TRBJ2-7; v_gene: TRBV5-1; CDR3aa: CASSRVASGRPSYEQYF
abundance: .; j_gene: TRBJ1-5; v_gene: TRBV28; CDR3aa: CASRYRDRGNQPQHF
abundance: once; j_gene: TRBJ2-5; v_gene: TRBV2; CDR3aa: CATQGGGGSFQETQYF
abundance: .; j_gene: TRBJ1-6; v_gene: TRBV19; CDR3aa: CASSNYGQGNSPLHF
abundance: .; j_gene: TRBJ1-4; v_gene: TRBV2; CDR3aa: CASGRDPGEKLFF
abundance: .; j_gene: TRBJ2-6; v_gene: TRBV4-1; CDR3aa: CASSPRVPGANVLTF
abundance: .; j_gene: TRBJ1-5; v_gene: TRBV27; CDR3aa: CASSPSDIPSNQPQHF